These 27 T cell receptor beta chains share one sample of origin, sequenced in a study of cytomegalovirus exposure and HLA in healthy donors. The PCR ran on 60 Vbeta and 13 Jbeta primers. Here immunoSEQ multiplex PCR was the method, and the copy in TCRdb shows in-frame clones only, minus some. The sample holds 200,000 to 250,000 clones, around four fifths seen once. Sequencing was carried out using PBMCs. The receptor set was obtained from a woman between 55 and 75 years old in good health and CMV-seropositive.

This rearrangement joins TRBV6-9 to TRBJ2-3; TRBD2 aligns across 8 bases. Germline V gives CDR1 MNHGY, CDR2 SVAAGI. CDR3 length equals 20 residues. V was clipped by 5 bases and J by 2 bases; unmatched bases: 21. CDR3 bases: TGTGCCAGCAGTCCCAATTACGGGGGGGGGAGGTACGGTTCCACAGATACGCAGTATTTT. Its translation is CASSPNYGGGRYGSTDTQYF.

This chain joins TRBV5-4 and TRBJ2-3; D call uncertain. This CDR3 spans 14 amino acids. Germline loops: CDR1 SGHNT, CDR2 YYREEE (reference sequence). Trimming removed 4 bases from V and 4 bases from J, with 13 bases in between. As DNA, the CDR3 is TGTGCCAGCAGCCAGGCCAGGCAGGCAGATACGCAGTATTTT. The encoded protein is CASSQARQADTQYF. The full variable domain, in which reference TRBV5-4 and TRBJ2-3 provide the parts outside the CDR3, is ETGVTQSPTHLIKTRGQQVTLRCSSQSGHNTVSWYQQALGQGPQFIFQYYREEENGRGNFPPRFSGLQFPNYSSELNVNALELDDSALYLCASSQARQADTQYFGPGTRLTVL.

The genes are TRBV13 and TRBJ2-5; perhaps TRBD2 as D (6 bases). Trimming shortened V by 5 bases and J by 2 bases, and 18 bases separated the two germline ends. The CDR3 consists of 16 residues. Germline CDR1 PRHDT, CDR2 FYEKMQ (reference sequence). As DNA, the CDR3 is TGTGCCAGCAGCCCGTCCGACTGGAGGGGACAAGAGACCCAGTACTTC. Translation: CASSPSDWRGQETQYF.

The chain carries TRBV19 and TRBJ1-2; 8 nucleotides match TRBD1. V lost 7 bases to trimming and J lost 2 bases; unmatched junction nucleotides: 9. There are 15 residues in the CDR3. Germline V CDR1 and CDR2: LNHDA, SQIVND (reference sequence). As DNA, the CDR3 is TGTGCCAGTAAGGATCTCCGACAGGGGAACTATGGCTACACCTTC. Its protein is CASKDLRQGNYGYTF.

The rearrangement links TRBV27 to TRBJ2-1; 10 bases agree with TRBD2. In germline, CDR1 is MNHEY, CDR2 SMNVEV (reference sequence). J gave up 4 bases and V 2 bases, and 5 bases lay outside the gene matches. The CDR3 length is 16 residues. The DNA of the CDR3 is TGTGCCAGCAGTTTAGCAACTAGCGGGGCTTACAATGAGCAGTTCTTC. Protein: CASSLATSGAYNEQFF.

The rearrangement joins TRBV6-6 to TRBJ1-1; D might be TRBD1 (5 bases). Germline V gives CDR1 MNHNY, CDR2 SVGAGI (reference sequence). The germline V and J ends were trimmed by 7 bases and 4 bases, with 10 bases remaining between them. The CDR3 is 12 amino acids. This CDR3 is CASMIQGTEAFF. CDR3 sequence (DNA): TGTGCCAGCATGATCCAGGGCACTGAAGCTTTCTTT.

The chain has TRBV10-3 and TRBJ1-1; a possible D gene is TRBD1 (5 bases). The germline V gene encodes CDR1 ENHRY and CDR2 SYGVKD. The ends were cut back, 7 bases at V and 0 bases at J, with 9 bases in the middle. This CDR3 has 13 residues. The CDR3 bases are TGTGCCATCATGGGGGAGGTGAACACTGAAGCTTTCTTT. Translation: CAIMGEVNTEAFF.

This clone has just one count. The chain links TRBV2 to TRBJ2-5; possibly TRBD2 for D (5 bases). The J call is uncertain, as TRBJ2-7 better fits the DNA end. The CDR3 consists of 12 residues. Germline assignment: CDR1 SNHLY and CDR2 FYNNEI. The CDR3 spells CASIGDRYEQYF. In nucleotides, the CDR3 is TGTGCCAGCATCGGGGATCGCTACGAGCAGTACTTC.

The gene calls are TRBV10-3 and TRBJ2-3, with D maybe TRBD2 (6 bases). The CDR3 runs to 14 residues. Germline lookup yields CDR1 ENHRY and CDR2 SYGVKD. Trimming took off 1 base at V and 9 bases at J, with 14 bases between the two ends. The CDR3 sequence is CAISEWDSVGTQYF. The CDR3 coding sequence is TGTGCCATCAGTGAGTGGGACTCCGTCGGGACGCAGTATTTT.

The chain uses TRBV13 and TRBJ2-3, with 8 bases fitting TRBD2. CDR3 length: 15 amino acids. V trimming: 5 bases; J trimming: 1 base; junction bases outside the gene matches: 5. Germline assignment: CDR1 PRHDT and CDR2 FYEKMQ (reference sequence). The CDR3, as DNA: TGTGCCAGCAGCGGCCCGACTAGCGGCACAGATACGCAGTATTTT. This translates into CASSGPTSGTDTQYF. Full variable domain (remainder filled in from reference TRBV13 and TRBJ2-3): AAGVIQSPRHLIKEKRETATLKCYPIPRHDTVYWYQQGPGQDPQFLISFYEKMQSDKGSIPDRFSAQQFSDYHSELNMSSLELGDSALYFCASSGPTSGTDTQYFGPGTRLTVL.

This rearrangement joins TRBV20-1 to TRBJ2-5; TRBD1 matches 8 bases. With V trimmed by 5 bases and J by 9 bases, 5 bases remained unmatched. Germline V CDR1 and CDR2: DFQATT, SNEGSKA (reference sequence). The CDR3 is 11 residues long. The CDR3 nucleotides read TGCAGTGCTGGGGGACAGGCCGCCCAGTACTTC. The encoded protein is CSAGGQAAQYF.

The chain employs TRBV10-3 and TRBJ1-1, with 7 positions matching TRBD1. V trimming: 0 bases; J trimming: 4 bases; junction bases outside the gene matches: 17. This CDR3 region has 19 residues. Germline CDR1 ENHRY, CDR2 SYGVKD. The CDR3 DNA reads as TGTGCCATCAGTGAGTCGATAGAAAGCCTCCCGGGACAGAGCACTGAAGCTTTCTTT. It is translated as CAISESIESLPGQSTEAFF.

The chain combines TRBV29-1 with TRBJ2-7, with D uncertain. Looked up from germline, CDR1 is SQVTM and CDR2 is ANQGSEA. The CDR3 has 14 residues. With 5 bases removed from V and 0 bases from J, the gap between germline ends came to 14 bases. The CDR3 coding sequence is TGCAGCGTTCAACCTACCCTGAGCTCCTACGAGCAGTACTTC. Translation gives CSVQPTLSSYEQYF.

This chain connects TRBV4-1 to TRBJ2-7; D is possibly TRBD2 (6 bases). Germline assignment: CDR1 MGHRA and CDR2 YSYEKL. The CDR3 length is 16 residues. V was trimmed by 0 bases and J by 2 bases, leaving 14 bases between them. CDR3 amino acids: CASSQDRGAGTYEQYF. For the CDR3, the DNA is TGCGCCAGCAGCCAAGATCGGGGCGCGGGAACCTACGAGCAGTACTTC.

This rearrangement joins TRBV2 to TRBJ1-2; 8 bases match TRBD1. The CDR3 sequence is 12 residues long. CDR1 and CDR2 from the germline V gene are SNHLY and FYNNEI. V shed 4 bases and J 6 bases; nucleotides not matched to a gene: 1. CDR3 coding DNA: TGTGCCAGCAGTGGACAGGGGAATGGCTACACCTTC. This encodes CASSGQGNGYTF. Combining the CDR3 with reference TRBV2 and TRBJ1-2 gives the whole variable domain EPEVTQTPSHQVTQMGQEVILRCVPISNHLYFYWYRQILGQKVEFLVSFYNNEISEKSEIFDDQFSVERPDGSNFTLKIRSTKLEDSAMYFCASSGQGNGYTFGSGTRLTVV.

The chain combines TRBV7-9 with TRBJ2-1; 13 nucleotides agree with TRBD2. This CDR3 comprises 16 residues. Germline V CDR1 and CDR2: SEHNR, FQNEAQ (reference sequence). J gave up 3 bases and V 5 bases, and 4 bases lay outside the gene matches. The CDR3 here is CASSRLAGGIYNEQFF. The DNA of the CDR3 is TGTGCCAGCAGCCGACTAGCGGGGGGCATCTACAATGAGCAGTTCTTC.

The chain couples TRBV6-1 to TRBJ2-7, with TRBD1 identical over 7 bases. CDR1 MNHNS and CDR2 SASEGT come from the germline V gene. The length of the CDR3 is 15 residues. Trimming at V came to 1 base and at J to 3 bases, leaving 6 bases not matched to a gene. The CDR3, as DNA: TGTGCCAGCAGTGAAGAGGGACAGACAAACTACGAGCAGTACTTC. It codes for CASSEEGQTNYEQYF.

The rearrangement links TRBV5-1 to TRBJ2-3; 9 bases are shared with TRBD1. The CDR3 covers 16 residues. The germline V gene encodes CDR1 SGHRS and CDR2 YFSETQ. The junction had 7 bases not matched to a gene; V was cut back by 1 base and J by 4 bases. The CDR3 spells CASSLTGTGQSDTQYF. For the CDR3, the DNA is TGCGCCAGCAGCTTGACCGGGACAGGGCAATCAGATACGCAGTATTTT.

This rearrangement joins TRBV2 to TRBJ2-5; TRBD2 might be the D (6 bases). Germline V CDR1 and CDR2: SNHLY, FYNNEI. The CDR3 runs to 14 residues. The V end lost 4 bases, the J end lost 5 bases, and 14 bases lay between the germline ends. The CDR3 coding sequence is TGTGCCAGCAGTGGATGGGGGGTCGGGGAGACCCAGTACTTC. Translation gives CASSGWGVGETQYF.

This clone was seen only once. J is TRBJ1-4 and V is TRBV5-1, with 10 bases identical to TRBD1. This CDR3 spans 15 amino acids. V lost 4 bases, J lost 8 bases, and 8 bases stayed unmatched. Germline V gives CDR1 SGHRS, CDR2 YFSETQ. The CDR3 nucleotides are TGCGCCAGCAGCGGGACCGGGACAGGGGAAGAAAAACTGTTTTTT. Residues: CASSGTGTGEEKLFF.

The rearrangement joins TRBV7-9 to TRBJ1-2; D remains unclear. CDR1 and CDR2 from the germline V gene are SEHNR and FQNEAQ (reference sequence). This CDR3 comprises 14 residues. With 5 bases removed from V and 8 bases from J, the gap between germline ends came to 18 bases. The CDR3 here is CASSPRVFGSGYTF. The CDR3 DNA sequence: TGTGCCAGCAGCCCCCGGGTCTTCGGCAGCGGCTACACCTTC.

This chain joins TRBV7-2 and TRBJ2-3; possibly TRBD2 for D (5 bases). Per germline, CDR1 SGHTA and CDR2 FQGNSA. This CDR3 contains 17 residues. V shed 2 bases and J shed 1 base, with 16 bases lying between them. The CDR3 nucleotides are TGTGCCAGCAGCTTACAACCTCTAGCTCTCGGCACAGATACGCAGTATTTT. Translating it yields CASSLQPLALGTDTQYF.

CDR3 region: CASSHPGQLHEKLFF. For the CDR3, the DNA is TGTGCCAGCAGCCACCCGGGACAATTACATGAAAAACTGTTTTTT. The genes are TRBV7-2 and TRBJ1-4; a weak D match, TRBD1 (6 bases). V was cut by 5 bases and J by 6 bases, with 16 bases left in between. The CDR3 has 15 amino acids. Germline values: CDR1 SGHTA, CDR2 FQGNSA.

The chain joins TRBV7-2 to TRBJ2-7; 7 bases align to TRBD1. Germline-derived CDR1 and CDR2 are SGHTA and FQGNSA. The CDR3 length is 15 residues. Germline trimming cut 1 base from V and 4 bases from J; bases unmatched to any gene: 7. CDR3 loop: CASSLGGGQQYEQYF. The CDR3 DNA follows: TGTGCCAGCAGCTTAGGAGGGGGACAGCAGTACGAGCAGTACTTC.

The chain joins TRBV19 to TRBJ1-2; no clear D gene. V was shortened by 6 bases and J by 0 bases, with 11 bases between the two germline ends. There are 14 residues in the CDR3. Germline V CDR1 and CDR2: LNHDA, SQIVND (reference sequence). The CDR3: CASSPMRANYGYTF. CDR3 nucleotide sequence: TGTGCCAGTAGCCCTATGAGGGCTAACTATGGCTACACCTTC.

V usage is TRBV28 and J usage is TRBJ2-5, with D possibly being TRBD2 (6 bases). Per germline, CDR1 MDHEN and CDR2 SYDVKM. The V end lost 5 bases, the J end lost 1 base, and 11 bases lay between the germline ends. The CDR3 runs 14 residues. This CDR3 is CASSPGLVQETQYF. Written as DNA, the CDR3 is TGTGCCAGCAGTCCGGGACTGGTCCAAGAGACCCAGTACTTC.

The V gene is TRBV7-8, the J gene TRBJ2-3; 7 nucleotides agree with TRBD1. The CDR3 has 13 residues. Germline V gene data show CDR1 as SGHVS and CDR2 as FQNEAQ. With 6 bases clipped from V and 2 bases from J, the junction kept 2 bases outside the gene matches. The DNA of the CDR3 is TGTGCCAGCAGGACAGGGAACACAGATACGCAGTATTTT. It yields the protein CASRTGNTDTQYF.